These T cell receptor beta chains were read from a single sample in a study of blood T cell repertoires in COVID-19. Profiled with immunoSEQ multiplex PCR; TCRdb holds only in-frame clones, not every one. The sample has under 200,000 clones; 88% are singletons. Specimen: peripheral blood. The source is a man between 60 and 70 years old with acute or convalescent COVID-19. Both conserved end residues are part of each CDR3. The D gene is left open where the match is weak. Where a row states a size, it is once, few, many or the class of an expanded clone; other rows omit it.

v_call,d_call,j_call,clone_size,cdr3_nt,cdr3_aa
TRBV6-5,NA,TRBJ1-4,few,TGTGCCAGCAGCAACCCCAGATTCGTTAATGAAAAACTGTTTTTT,CASSNPRFVNEKLFF
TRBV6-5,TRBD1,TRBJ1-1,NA,TGTGCCAGCAGTCGAGGACAGGTGAACACTGAAGCTTTCTTT,CASSRGQVNTEAFF
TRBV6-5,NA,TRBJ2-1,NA,TGTGCCAGCCGCAGGTCAACCTACAATGAGCAGTTCTTC,CASRRSTYNEQFF
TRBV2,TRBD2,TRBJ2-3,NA,TGTGCCAGCAGCCTTAGCGGGAGCAGCACAGATACGCAGTATTTT,CASSLSGSSTDTQYF
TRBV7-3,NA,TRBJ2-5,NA,TGTGCCAGCAGCTTTTCTGCGGCTCCCCAAGAGACCCAGTACTTC,CASSFSAAPQETQYF
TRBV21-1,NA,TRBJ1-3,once,TGTGCCAGCACCGTGATAGATCACTCTGGAAACACCATATATTTT,CASTVIDHSGNTIYF
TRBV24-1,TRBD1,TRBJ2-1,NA,TGTGCCACCAGTGACCCGGGACAGGGGGCGGGTGTACGGTACAATGAGCAGTTCTTC,CATSDPGQGAGVRYNEQFF
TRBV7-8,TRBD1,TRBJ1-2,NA,TGTGCCAGCAGCTTAATTGGGGCAGGGGGCCTGTACTATGGCTACACCTTC,CASSLIGAGGLYYGYTF
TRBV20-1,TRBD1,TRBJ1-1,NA,TGCAGTGCCTCGGACAGGGAGAAAGCTTTCTTT,CSASDREKAFF
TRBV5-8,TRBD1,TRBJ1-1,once,TGTGCCAGCAGCTTCAGGGACAGGGTCTTCTCTGAAGCTTTCTTT,CASSFRDRVFSEAFF
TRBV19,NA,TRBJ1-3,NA,TGTGCCAGTAGTATCCGGGGATCGGGAAACACCATATATTTT,CASSIRGSGNTIYF
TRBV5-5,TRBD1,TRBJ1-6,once,TGTGCCAGCAGCTTGGAACTGGACAGGGCTAGTTCACCCCTCCACTTT,CASSLELDRASSPLHF
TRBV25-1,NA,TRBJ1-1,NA,TGTGCCAGCAGTGGGGGAGTGAACACTGAAGCTTTCTTT,CASSGGVNTEAFF
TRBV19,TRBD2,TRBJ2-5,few,TGTGCCAGTAGTATAGAGGGAGGGAGGGCCAGTTTGGAGACCCAGTACTTC,CASSIEGGRASLETQYF
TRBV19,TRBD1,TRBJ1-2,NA,TGTGCCAGTAGTTCTGGCCGAGGACAGGGGAACTATGGCTACACCTTC,CASSSGRGQGNYGYTF
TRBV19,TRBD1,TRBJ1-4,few,TGTGCCAGTAGTCTAACACAGGGGGCGACTAATGAAAAACTGTTTTTT,CASSLTQGATNEKLFF
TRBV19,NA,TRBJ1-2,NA,TGTGCCAGTAGTATTTCGCCAACCGGGGGCTACACCTTC,CASSISPTGGYTF
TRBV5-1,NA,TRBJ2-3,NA,TGCGCCAGCAGCTTTCGGCGGGGAAGCACAGATACGCAGTATTTT,CASSFRRGSTDTQYF
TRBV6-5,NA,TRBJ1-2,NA,TGTGCCAGCAGTCGGGACTCAAACTATGGCTACACCTTC,CASSRDSNYGYTF
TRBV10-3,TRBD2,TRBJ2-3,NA,TGTGCCATCAGTGACCTAGCGGGGGAGGGCACAGATACGCAGTATTTT,CAISDLAGEGTDTQYF
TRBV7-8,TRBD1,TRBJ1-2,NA,TGTGCCAGCAGCTTATTCGGACAGGGGAATTCGGGCTACACCTTC,CASSLFGQGNSGYTF
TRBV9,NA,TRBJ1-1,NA,TGTGCCAGCAGCGTAGCTGGTCAGGGTAGCGAAGCTTTCTTT,CASSVAGQGSEAFF
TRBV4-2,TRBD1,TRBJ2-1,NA,TGTGCCAGCAGCCAAGTTGGAGGACAGGGGGAAAATGAGCAGTTCTTC,CASSQVGGQGENEQFF
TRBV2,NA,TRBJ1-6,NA,TGTGCCAGCAGTGTCAGGACTCTCAAGAATAATTCACCCCTCCACTTT,CASSVRTLKNNSPLHF
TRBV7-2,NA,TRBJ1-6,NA,TGTGCCAGCAGCTTAGTCGGGCAGGGATGGGAGGTTTCACCCCTCCACTTT,CASSLVGQGWEVSPLHF
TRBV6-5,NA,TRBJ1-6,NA,TGTGCCAGCACCAGGGGATCGGTAGATTCACCCCTCCACTTT,CASTRGSVDSPLHF
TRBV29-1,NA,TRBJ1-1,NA,TGCAGCGTTTCAAACACCTTGAACACTGAAGCTTTCTTT,CSVSNTLNTEAFF
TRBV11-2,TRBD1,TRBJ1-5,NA,TGTGCCAGCAGCTTAGATGACAGGGGCAGGAGCAATCAGCCCCAGCATTTT,CASSLDDRGRSNQPQHF
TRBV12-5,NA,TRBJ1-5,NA,TGTGCTAGTGGTTCAGGAAGGACAGCCCTCGATAATCAGCCCCAGCATTTT,CASGSGRTALDNQPQHF
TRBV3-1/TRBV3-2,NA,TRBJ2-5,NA,TGTGCCAGCAGCCCTCCCGCGCAGGGAAAGTGGAAAGAGACCCAGTACTTC,CASSPPAQGKWKETQYF
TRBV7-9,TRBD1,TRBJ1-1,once,TGTGCCAGCAGCTCCCAGGGGGCAAGAGCTTTCTTT,CASSSQGARAFF
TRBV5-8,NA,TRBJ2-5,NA,TGTGCCAGCAGCTTGGGCCTGCAGGGAGGAGTCACGGAGACCCAGTACTTC,CASSLGLQGGVTETQYF
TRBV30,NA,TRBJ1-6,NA,TGTGCCTGGAACGGGCCAGGGCGGAATTCACCCCTCCACTTT,CAWNGPGRNSPLHF
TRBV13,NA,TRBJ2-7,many,TGTGCCAGCAGCTCCTCTCTTACCTACGAGCAGTACTTC,CASSSSLTYEQYF
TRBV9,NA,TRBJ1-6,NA,TGTGCCAGCAGCGTAGCTCTGGGGGGGGATTCACCCCTCCACTTT,CASSVALGGDSPLHF
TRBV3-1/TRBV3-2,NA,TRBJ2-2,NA,TGTGCCAGCAGCCAACAGGCGAACACCGGGGAGCTGTTTTTT,CASSQQANTGELFF
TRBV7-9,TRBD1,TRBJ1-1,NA,TGTGCCAGCAGCTTGGACAGGTTTAATGAAGCTTTCTTT,CASSLDRFNEAFF
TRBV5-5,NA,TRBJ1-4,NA,TGTGCCAGCAGCTTTTCCTGGCAGGATAATGAAAAACTGTTTTTT,CASSFSWQDNEKLFF
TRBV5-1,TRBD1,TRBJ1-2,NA,TGCGCCAGCAGCTCTGGACAGGCCAAAGTCGGTGGCTACACCTTC,CASSSGQAKVGGYTF
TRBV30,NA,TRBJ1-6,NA,TGTGCCTGGAGCGACAGGTCCCCGAGCTCACCCCTCCACTTT,CAWSDRSPSSPLHF
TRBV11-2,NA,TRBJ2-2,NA,TGTGCCAGCAGCCCTAGAAGGGGGGGGACCGGGGAGCTGTTTTTT,CASSPRRGGTGELFF
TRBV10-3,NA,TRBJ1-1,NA,TGTGCCATCAGTGCCAACTACGGCATGAACACTGAAGCTTTCTTT,CAISANYGMNTEAFF
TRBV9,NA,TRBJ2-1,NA,TGTGCCAGCAGCCCCCGGGTCAATGAGCAGTTCTTC,CASSPRVNEQFF
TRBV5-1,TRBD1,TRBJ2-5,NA,TGCGCCAGCAGCGCAGGGGGCCAAGAGACCCAGTACTTC,CASSAGGQETQYF
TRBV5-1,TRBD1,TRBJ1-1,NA,TGCGCCAGCAGCGGAGGGACAGGGAACACTGAAGCTTTCTTT,CASSGGTGNTEAFF
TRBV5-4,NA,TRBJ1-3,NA,TGTGCCAGCAGCTTGGGTAGCACGATCTCTGGAAACACCATATATTTT,CASSLGSTISGNTIYF
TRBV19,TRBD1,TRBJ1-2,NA,TGTGCCAGTAGTATAGGGACAGGGAAATATGGCTACACCTTC,CASSIGTGKYGYTF
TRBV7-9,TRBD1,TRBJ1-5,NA,TGTGCCAGCAGCCCGGGGGGACAGGGAGGGAATCAGCCCCAGCATTTT,CASSPGGQGGNQPQHF
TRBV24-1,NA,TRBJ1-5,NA,TGTGCCACCAGTGATTCTCTCGACAGGAGCAATCAGCCCCAGCATTTT,CATSDSLDRSNQPQHF
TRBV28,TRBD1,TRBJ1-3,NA,TGTGCCAGCAAGGCCACCGGGACAGCTGGAAACACCATATATTTT,CASKATGTAGNTIYF